This T cell receptor beta chain originates from a study of somatic mutations in cytotoxic T cells in rheumatoid arthritis. Study-wide findings and caveats: With age, CD8+ clonality increased in rheumatoid arthritis patients, whereas no such increase appeared in healthy controls. A largest CD8+ clone above 20% of CD8+ cells occurred in about an eighth of the 65 patients. The authors did not know the antigen targets of the expanded CD8+ clones.

The protocol was immunoSEQ multiplex PCR, while the TCRdb copy is restricted to in-frame clones and leaves out a portion. The sample yields about 15,000 clones, 60% to 85% seen once. A few counts support this clone. Its antigen is unidentified. CDR1 is LNHDA, CDR2 SQIVND, per germline (reference sequence). The CDR3 contains 12 residues. Trimming left V 6 bases short and J 6 bases short, with 11 bases between. The receptor was isolated from an adult with rheumatoid arthritis. The chain has TRBV19 and TRBJ1-1; D gene unclear. The sequenced material came from CD8+ T cells sorted from blood. CDR3 DNA: TGTGCCAGTAGGGAGGGATCTTCTGAAGCTTTCTTT. As protein: CASREGSSEAFF.